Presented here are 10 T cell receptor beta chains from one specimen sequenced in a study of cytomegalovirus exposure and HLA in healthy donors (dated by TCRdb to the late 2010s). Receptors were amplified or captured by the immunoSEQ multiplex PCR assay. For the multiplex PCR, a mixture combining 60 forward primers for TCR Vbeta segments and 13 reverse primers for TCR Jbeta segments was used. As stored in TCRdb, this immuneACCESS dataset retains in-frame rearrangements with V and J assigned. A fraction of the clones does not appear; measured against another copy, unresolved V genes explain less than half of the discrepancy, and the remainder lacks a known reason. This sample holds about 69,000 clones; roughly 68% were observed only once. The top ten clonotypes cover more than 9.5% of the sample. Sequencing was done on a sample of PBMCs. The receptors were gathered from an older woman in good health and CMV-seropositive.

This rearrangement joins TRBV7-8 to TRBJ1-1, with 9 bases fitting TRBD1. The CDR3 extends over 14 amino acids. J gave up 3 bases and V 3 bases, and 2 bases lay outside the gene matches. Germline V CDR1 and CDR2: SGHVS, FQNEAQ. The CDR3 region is CASSFDRGDTEAFF. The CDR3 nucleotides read TGTGCCAGCAGCTTTGACAGGGGGGACACTGAAGCTTTCTTT.

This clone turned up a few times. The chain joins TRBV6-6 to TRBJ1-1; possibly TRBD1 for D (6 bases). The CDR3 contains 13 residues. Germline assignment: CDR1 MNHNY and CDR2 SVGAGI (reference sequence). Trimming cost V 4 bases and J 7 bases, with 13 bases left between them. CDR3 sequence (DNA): TGTGCCAGCAGTTGGTGGGGGCTGGATGAAGCTTTCTTT. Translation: CASSWWGLDEAFF.

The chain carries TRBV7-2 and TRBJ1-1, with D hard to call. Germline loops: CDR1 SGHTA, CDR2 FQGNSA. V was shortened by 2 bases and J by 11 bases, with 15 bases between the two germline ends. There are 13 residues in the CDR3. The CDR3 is CASSLRREGKAFF. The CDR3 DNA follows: TGTGCCAGCAGCTTAAGGAGGGAAGGGAAGGCTTTCTTT.

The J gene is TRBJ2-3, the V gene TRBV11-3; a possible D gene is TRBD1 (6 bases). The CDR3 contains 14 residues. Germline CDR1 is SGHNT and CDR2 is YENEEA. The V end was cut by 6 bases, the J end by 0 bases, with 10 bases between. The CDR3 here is CASSRTASTDTQYF. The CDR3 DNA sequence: TGTGCCAGCAGTCGGACAGCTAGCACAGATACGCAGTATTTT.

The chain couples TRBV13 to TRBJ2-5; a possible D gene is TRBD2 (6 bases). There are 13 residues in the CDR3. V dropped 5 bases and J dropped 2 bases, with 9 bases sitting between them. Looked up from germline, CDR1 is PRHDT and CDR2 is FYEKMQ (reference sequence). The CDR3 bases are TGTGCCAGCAGCCTGGGACTTCAAGAGACCCAGTACTTC. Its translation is CASSLGLQETQYF.

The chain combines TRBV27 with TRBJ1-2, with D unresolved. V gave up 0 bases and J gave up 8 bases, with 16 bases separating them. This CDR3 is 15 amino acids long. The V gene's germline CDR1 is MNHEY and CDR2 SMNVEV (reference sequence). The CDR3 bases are TGTGCCAGCAGTTTATCACCGGACTCCACGAGAGGCTACACCTTC. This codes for CASSLSPDSTRGYTF.

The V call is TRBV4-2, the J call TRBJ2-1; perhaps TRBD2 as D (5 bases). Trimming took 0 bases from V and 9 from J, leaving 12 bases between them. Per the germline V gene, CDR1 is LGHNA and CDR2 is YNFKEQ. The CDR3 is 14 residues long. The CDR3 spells CASSQELAAGEQFF. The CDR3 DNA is TGTGCCAGCAGCCAAGAGCTAGCCGCTGGTGAGCAGTTCTTC.

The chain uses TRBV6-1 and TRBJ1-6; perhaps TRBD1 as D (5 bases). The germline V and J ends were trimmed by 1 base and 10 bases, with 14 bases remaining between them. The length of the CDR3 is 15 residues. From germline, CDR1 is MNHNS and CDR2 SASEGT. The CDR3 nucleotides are TGTGCCAGCAGTGAAGGAGGCGGGGGGGTATCACCCCTCCACTTT. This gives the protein CASSEGGGGVSPLHF.

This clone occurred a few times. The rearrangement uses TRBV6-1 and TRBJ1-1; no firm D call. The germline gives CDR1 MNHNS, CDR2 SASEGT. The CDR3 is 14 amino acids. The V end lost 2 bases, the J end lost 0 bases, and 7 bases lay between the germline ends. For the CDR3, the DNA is TGTGCCAGCAGTGAATATTCCGTGAACACTGAAGCTTTCTTT. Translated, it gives CASSEYSVNTEAFF.

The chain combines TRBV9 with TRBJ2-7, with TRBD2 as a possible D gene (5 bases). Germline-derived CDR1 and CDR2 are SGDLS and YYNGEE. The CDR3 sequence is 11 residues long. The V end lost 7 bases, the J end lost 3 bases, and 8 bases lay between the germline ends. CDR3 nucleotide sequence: TGTGCCAGCGGAGACTACTACGAGCAGTACTTC. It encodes CASGDYYEQYF.